The text below deals with one T cell receptor (beta chain). V lost 1 base and J lost 3; bases outside the gene matches: 7. Per germline, CDR1 GTSNPN and CDR2 SVGIG (reference sequence). The CDR3 has 16 residues. This entry belongs to a study of T cell changes during pregnancy in multiple sclerosis. Here immunoSEQ multiplex PCR was the method, and the copy in TCRdb shows in-frame clones only, minus some. The sample gives roughly 70,000 clones, 90% of which show up once; around 1.4% is in the top ten. The V call is TRBV30, the J call TRBJ1-4; 8 bases agree with TRBD1. The TCR was taken from a female donor with multiple sclerosis, enrolled in a pregnancy study. This material consisted of peripheral blood, taken in the third trimester of pregnancy. The CDR3 sequence is CAWSGAQGAANEKLFF. The CDR3 coding sequence is TGTGCCTGGAGTGGAGCCCAGGGGGCAGCTAATGAAAAACTGTTTTTT.